The sequence of this T cell receptor (beta chain) was determined in a study of T cell responses to AZD1222 COVID-19 vaccine. Study-level points and caveats: The donor cohort was predominantly white British with a female majority, and clonal diversity may have been underestimated. CD4 TCRs associated with vaccination spanned spike, dominating at 160-218 and 743-854. Two AZD1222 administrations were followed by greater Spike-specific TCR breadth and depth. Repertoire sampling happened only post peak T cell response.

Concerning this clone itself: Its antigen is currently unknown.

This CDR3 has 14 residues. V was cut by 3 bases and J by 8 bases, with 13 bases left in between. From germline, CDR1 is LGHNA and CDR2 YNFKEQ. Clones were read by immunoSEQ multiplex PCR, and TCRdb kept only the in-frame ones, dropping some. The data contain approximately 100,000 clones, 90% of them seen just once; the ten biggest clones take up approximately 1.2%. The specimen comprised peripheral blood, sampled on day 0 of AZD1222 vaccination. The clonotype originates from an adult in good health. The chain has TRBV4-2 and TRBJ1-4, with D possibly TRBD1 on 6 matching bases. The CDR3 nucleotides are TGTGCCAGCAGCCAGGAGGGGGTCGACGAAAAACTGTTTTTT. As protein: CASSQEGVDEKLFF.